The 16 T cell receptor beta chains listed next were all sequenced from one sample in a study of blood T cells in healthy people across ages (dated by TCRdb to between 2014 and 2017). The library was produced with 5' RACE. Sequencing took place on an Illumina HiSeq 2500. A second PCR of roughly 6 to 12 cycles was run with a J-beta primer mix and a sample-barcoded 5' primer. TCRdb trimmed public reads at Q25 via fastp, called clones via MiXCR and kept in-frame beta chains. When rows share a CDR3 protein, they turn into one entry using the most common DNA and genes. The table for this sample lists 1.4 million to 1.5 million distinct CDR3 sequences; roughly 40% of them were counted only once. 7% to 9.5% of the sample rests with the top ten. Source material: blood. The receptors were gathered from a woman between 18 and 30 years old in good health.

This chain uses TRBV2 with TRBJ2-3, with D tentatively TRBD1 or TRBD2 (5 bases each). The length of the CDR3 is 15 residues. The V gene's germline CDR1 is SNHLY and CDR2 FYNNEI. The V and J ends lost 2 bases and 0 bases respectively, with 9 bases between them. The CDR3 DNA follows: TGTGCCAGCAGTGAACAGGGACCTAGCACAGATACGCAGTATTTT. The encoded protein is CASSEQGPSTDTQYF.

This rearrangement joins TRBV7-2 to TRBJ2-3; D might be TRBD2 (6 bases). The ends were cut back, 2 bases at V and 4 bases at J, with 10 bases in the middle. This CDR3 comprises 14 residues. Germline V lookup: CDR1 SGHTA, CDR2 FQGNSA. CDR3 sequence: CASSLNLAPDTQYF. Written as DNA, the CDR3 is TGTGCCAGCAGCTTAAACCTAGCGCCAGATACGCAGTATTTT.

The V and J genes are TRBV21-1 and TRBJ1-1; the D segment call TRBD1 is taken from the table without a DNA check. TRBV21-1 is recorded as a pseudogene. The CDR3 is 15 residues long. CDR3 in DNA: TGTGCCAGCAGCGCTTACAGGGGGGCAAACACTGAAGCTTTCTTT. It is translated as CASSAYRGANTEAFF.

This clonotype was observed a few times. The chain recombines TRBV12-3 or TRBV12-4 with TRBJ1-4; 8 positions agree with TRBD1. Losses at the gene ends were 5 bases for V and 8 bases for J; bases not matched to a gene: 10. The CDR3 loop spans 15 amino acids. CDR3 bases: TGTGCCAGCAGTCACGACAGGGGAGGACACGAAAAACTGTTTTTT. Translation: CASSHDRGGHEKLFF.

CDR3 loop: CASSQGQLGYEQYF. The CDR3 region has the DNA TGTGCCAGCAGCCAAGGGCAACTTGGCTACGAGCAGTACTTC. The rearrangement links TRBV14 to TRBJ2-7; D gene unclear. This CDR3 has 14 residues. Germline CDR1 and CDR2: SGHDN and FVKESK. The ends were cut back, 1 base at V and 3 bases at J, with 10 bases in the middle.

The chain couples TRBV12-3 or TRBV12-4 to TRBJ2-3; a possible D gene is TRBD2 (5 bases). Trimming took off 7 bases at V and 0 bases at J, with 14 bases between the two ends. CDR3 length: 15 residues. This CDR3 is CASTLVGGSTDTQYF. In DNA, the CDR3 is TGTGCCAGCACCCTTGTAGGAGGAAGCACAGATACGCAGTATTTT.

The chain uses TRBV10-3 and TRBJ2-3; 8 bases agree with TRBD2. There are 17 residues in the CDR3. The junction had 9 bases not matched to a gene; V was cut back by 3 bases and J by 1 base. Looked up from germline, CDR1 is ENHRY and CDR2 is SYGVKD. Here the CDR3 DNA reads TGTGCCATCAGTGACTCCAGCGGGAGAATGGGCACAGATACGCAGTATTTT. This encodes CAISDSSGRMGTDTQYF.

This clonotype was detected a few times. The gene calls are TRBV6-1 and TRBJ1-1, with D possibly being TRBD1 (5 bases). There are 11 residues in the CDR3. V lost 3 bases and J 10 bases, leaving 9 bases between the germline ends. The germline V gene encodes CDR1 MNHNS and CDR2 SASEGT. The CDR3 region is CASSDTRGAFF. Here the CDR3 DNA reads TGTGCCAGCAGTGATACGAGGGGAGCTTTCTTT.

V is TRBV6-5 and J is TRBJ2-5; weak D call: TRBD1 (6 bases). V gave up 2 bases and J gave up 11 bases, with 12 bases separating them. The CDR3 is 12 amino acids. Germline V gene sequence: CDR1 MNHEY, CDR2 SVGAGI. CDR3 amino acids: CASSYGDNEQYF. The CDR3 nucleotides are TGTGCCAGCAGTTACGGGGACAATGAGCAGTACTTC.

This clonotype came up a few times. The chain combines TRBV20-1 with TRBJ1-5; possibly TRBD1 for D (5 bases). Looked up from germline, CDR1 is DFQATT and CDR2 is SNEGSKA (reference sequence). The CDR3 covers 14 residues. V was shortened by 3 bases and J by 5 bases, with 14 bases between the two germline ends. In DNA, the CDR3 is TGCAGTGCTAGGGGACTCGGGCGGGATCAGCCCCAGCATTTT. It is translated as CSARGLGRDQPQHF.

The gene calls are TRBV20-1 and TRBJ1-2; 11 positions agree with TRBD1. CDR3 length equals 12 residues. Germline CDR1 is DFQATT and CDR2 is SNEGSKA (reference sequence). V shed 7 bases and J 9 bases; nucleotides not matched to a gene: 7. CDR3 residues: CSVPDRGRSYTF. In DNA, the CDR3 is TGCAGTGTTCCGGACAGGGGGCGTAGCTACACCTTC.

The rearrangement uses TRBV29-1 and TRBJ2-3; D uncertain. The CDR3 is 12 residues long. Germline CDR1 reads SQVTM; CDR2 reads ANQGSEA. V was trimmed by 3 bases and J by 4 bases, leaving 8 bases between them. The CDR3 sequence is CSVDGQADTQYF. The CDR3, as DNA: TGCAGCGTTGACGGTCAGGCAGATACGCAGTATTTT.

The V call is TRBV7-6, the J call TRBJ2-3; TRBD2 aligns across 12 bases. Germline V gene sequence: CDR1 SGHVS, CDR2 FNYEAQ. The CDR3 has 16 residues. V was clipped by 6 bases and J by 0 bases; unmatched bases: 4. The CDR3 nucleotides are TGTGCCAGCAGGGGAACTAGCGGGGGGAGCACAGATACGCAGTATTTT. Its protein is CASRGTSGGSTDTQYF. Full variable domain (missing parts from reference TRBV7-6 and TRBJ2-3): GAGVSQSPRYKVTKRGQDVALRCDPISGHVSLYWYRQALGQGPEFLTYFNYEAQQDKSGLPNDRFSAERPEGSISTLTIQRTEQRDSAMYRCASRGTSGGSTDTQYFGPGTRLTVL.

A few counts support this clonotype. V gene TRBV28 combines with J gene TRBJ2-7, with a tentative D call TRBD1 (5 bases). The length of the CDR3 is 15 residues. The V end was cut by 3 bases, the J end by 6 bases, with 18 bases between. In germline, CDR1 is MDHEN, CDR2 SYDVKM. The CDR3 loop reads CASSFRMADTGEQYF. The CDR3 DNA is TGTGCCAGCAGTTTCCGGATGGCAGACACAGGCGAGCAGTACTTC.

This clonotype was picked up a small number of times. This chain joins TRBV6-5 and TRBJ1-1, with D uncertain. Trimming left V 7 bases short and J 0 bases short, with 12 bases between. Germline CDR1 is MNHEY and CDR2 is SVGAGI. The CDR3 spans 14 residues. The CDR3 region is CASTKPGVNTEAFF. In DNA, the CDR3 is TGTGCCAGCACCAAACCCGGCGTGAACACTGAAGCTTTCTTT.

This chain connects TRBV24-1 to TRBJ2-1, with 9 bases fitting TRBD1. This CDR3 has 16 amino acids. With V trimmed by 4 bases and J by 13 bases, 16 bases remained unmatched. In germline, CDR1 is KGHDR, CDR2 SFDVKD. CDR3 region: CATSEPGQGLGETQFF. The CDR3 DNA reads TGTGCCACCAGTGAGCCGGGACAGGGCTTAGGGGAGACCCAGTTCTTC.